The rows below give T cell receptor beta chains drawn from one sample of a study of T cells after yellow fever vaccination. TCRdb fed the 5' RACE reads into MiXCR, producing one record per CDR3 protein. The sample records about 320,000 distinct CDR3 sequences, 3.5% to 4.5% being singletons. Specimen: PBMCs, collected 15 days after the yellow fever booster vaccination. These receptors originate from a man aged 18 to 30 who received the YFV17D yellow fever vaccine. Both conserved end residues are part of each CDR3. A D gene is named only where the DNA matches it firmly. Part of the rows lack a size; the others show once, few, many or a class for expanded clones.

cdr3_length	d_call	v_call	clone_size	j_call	cdr3_nt	cdr3_aa
17	TRBD2	TRBV29-1	many	TRBJ2-5	TGCAGCGTGGATAATGCCGAGCGGGGGCAACCACAAGAGACCCAGTACTTC	CSVDNAERGQPQETQYF
16	NA	TRBV5-6	few	TRBJ2-2	TGTGCCAGCAGCCGATACAGACTTTCGAACACCGGGGAGCTGTTTTTT	CASSRYRLSNTGELFF
17	NA	TRBV7-2	many	TRBJ2-1	TGTGCCAGCAGCTTAGTCCCCACAGGGCTGATCGGCAATGAGCAGTTCTTC	CASSLVPTGLIGNEQFF
15	NA	TRBV4-3	few	TRBJ2-7	TGCGCCAGCAGCGCCGGGGGCCTCGGAACCTACGAGCAGTACTTC	CASSAGGLGTYEQYF
16	NA	TRBV5-1	few	TRBJ1-1	TGCGCCAGCAGCTTGTTGGCAGGGGCGCCGAACACTGAAGCTTTCTTT	CASSLLAGAPNTEAFF
14	NA	TRBV19	NA	TRBJ1-5	TGTGCCAGTAGCCAAGGGGACACCTATCAGCCCCAGCATTTT	CASSQGDTYQPQHF
13	NA	TRBV20-1	many	TRBJ1-2	TGCAGTGCTTTTGGACGGACATCCTATGGCTACACCTTC	CSAFGRTSYGYTF
15	TRBD2	TRBV4-2	many	TRBJ2-7	TGTGCCAGCAGCCAAGAATCTAGCGGGCCCTACGAGCAGTACTTC	CASSQESSGPYEQYF
13	NA	TRBV20-1	NA	TRBJ2-1	TGCAGTGCTAGAGAGGTAGTAACCAATGAGCAGTTCTTC	CSAREVVTNEQFF
14	NA	TRBV20-1	NA	TRBJ2-5	TGCAGTGCAACCCTGGGGGCGAGCCAAGAGACCCAGTACTTC	CSATLGASQETQYF
16	NA	TRBV5-4	NA	TRBJ2-3	TGTGCCAGCAGCATTCCTTCTCCGGGGAGCACAGATACGCAGTATTTT	CASSIPSPGSTDTQYF
13	TRBD1	TRBV19	NA	TRBJ1-1	TGTGCCAGTAGTCTCCGACAGGGGACTGAAGCTTTCTTT	CASSLRQGTEAFF
15	NA	TRBV4-1	NA	TRBJ1-3	TGCGCCAGCAGCCAAGGAACAGGCTCTGGAAACACCATATATTTT	CASSQGTGSGNTIYF
16	TRBD1	TRBV16	few	TRBJ1-5	TGTGCCAGCAGCTCGAGACAGGGGAATAGCAATCAGCCCCAGCATTTT	CASSSRQGNSNQPQHF
14	NA	TRBV20-1	many	TRBJ1-1	TGCAGTGCTAGGGGGGCCGGCGGCTACACTGAAGCTTTCTTT	CSARGAGGYTEAFF
14	NA	TRBV28	few	TRBJ1-5	TGTGCCAGCAGTTTATATCGGGGCAATCAGCCCCAGCATTTT	CASSLYRGNQPQHF
16	NA	TRBV6-5	few	TRBJ1-3	TGTGCCAGCAGTTACTCGATGGGGGTGGCTGGAAACACCATATATTTT	CASSYSMGVAGNTIYF
15	NA	TRBV6-1	many	TRBJ1-3	TGTGCCAGCAGAAAGCAATCCGGCTCTGGAAACACCATATATTTT	CASRKQSGSGNTIYF
13	NA	TRBV7-2	many	TRBJ1-5	TGTGCCAGCAGCGACTATAAGGGTACTCCCCAGCATTTT	CASSDYKGTPQHF
13	NA	TRBV2	many	TRBJ1-4	TGTGCCGGAACGGCGGGAAGTGAGGAAAAACTGTTTTTT	CAGTAGSEEKLFF
15	TRBD2	TRBV6-2/TRBV6-3	NA	TRBJ2-1	TGTGCCAGCAGTCCCGGGTCGGGGGGGCGGAATGAGCAGTTCTTC	CASSPGSGGRNEQFF
14	NA	TRBV7-9	many	TRBJ1-5	TGTGCCAGCAGCTTAGCCTCAGGGAATCAGCCCCAGCATTTT	CASSLASGNQPQHF
15	NA	TRBV12-3/TRBV12-4	few	TRBJ1-5	TGTGCCAGCAGACATGAGACTGGAGGCAATCAGCCCCAGCATTTT	CASRHETGGNQPQHF
16	NA	TRBV5-1	many	TRBJ2-7	TGCGCCAGCAGTACGTCAGGGTCAATCCCCCCCTACGAGCAGTACTTC	CASSTSGSIPPYEQYF
13	TRBD1	TRBV6-4	NA	TRBJ2-2	TGTGCCGTGGGACAGGAGAACACCGGGGAGCTGTTTTTT	CAVGQENTGELFF
16	TRBD2	TRBV6-2/TRBV6-3	many	TRBJ2-3	TGTGCCAGCAGTGGCCGACTAGCGGGGGGCACAGATACGCAGTATTTT	CASSGRLAGGTDTQYF
14	NA	TRBV5-1	many	TRBJ2-3	TGCGCCAGCAGCTTGGCCCTCGGCACAGATACGCAGTATTTT	CASSLALGTDTQYF
16	TRBD2	TRBV4-3	many	TRBJ2-1	TGCGCCAGCAGCCAAGATGCTAGCGGGGGTGGATATGAGCAGTTCTTC	CASSQDASGGGYEQFF
15	NA	TRBV3-1	many	TRBJ1-6	TGTGCCAGCAGCCAAGAGTATACAGGTCTTTCACCCCTCCACTTT	CASSQEYTGLSPLHF
15	NA	TRBV27	NA	TRBJ1-4	TGTGCCAGCAGGGCGCACCAGGACTACAGTGAAAAACTGTTTTTT	CASRAHQDYSEKLFF
12	NA	TRBV7-9	NA	TRBJ1-2	TGTGCCAGCAGCTACGGTGACTATGGCTACACCTTC	CASSYGDYGYTF
13	NA	TRBV5-1	NA	TRBJ1-1	TGCGCCAGCAGCTTGGGACCGGGGCCAGAAGCTTTCTTT	CASSLGPGPEAFF